Presented here are 26 T cell receptor beta chains from one specimen sequenced in a study of blood T cell repertoires in COVID-19. Assay used: immunoSEQ multiplex PCR; TCRdb lists only in-frame clones, some missing. The data hold approximately 300,000 clones, with 70% to 90% observed a single time. The sequenced sample consisted of peripheral blood. The source of these receptors is a man younger than 30 who had recovered from COVID-19.

The CDR3 DNA sequence: TGTGCCAGCAGCGTAGGGGACAGGCAACACTACGAGCAGTACTTC. Amino acids: CASSVGDRQHYEQYF. The chain employs TRBV9 and TRBJ2-7, with 8 bases fitting TRBD1. After removal of 0 bases from V and 3 bases from J, the junction contained 5 bases not matched to a gene. The CDR3 spans 15 residues. CDR1 is SGDLS and CDR2 is YYNGEE in the germline V gene.

The sample holds one count of this clone. The CDR3 reads CAISDVGGGDYGYTF. The CDR3 bases are TGTGCCATCAGTGACGTAGGCGGGGGGGACTATGGCTACACCTTC. V usage is TRBV10-3 and J usage is TRBJ1-2, with D perhaps TRBD1 (5 bases). V shed 3 bases and J shed 3 bases, with 14 bases lying between them. Germline lookup yields CDR1 ENHRY and CDR2 SYGVKD. The CDR3 has 15 amino acids.

The chain employs TRBV24-1 and TRBJ1-1, with D tentatively TRBD1 (5 bases). V gave up 0 bases and J gave up 5 bases, with 9 bases separating them. CDR1 is KGHDR, CDR2 SFDVKD, per germline. This CDR3 has 14 amino acids. CDR3 region: CATSDLRGDTEAFF. The CDR3 DNA reads as TGTGCCACCAGTGATTTGCGGGGGGATACTGAAGCTTTCTTT.

This chain links TRBV30 with TRBJ1-2, with D uncertain. V shed 0 bases and J shed 2 bases, with 10 bases lying between them. The CDR3 loop spans 14 amino acids. The germline CDR1 and CDR2 sequences are GTSNPN and SVGIG (reference sequence). CDR3 DNA: TGTGCCTGGAGTGTTGCGGGGTTAAACTATGGCTACACCTTC. Protein: CAWSVAGLNYGYTF.

This sequence joins TRBV19 and TRBJ2-1; 9 nucleotides line up with TRBD1. With 10 bases clipped from V and 3 bases from J, the junction kept 10 bases outside the gene matches. This CDR3 comprises 15 residues. The germline V gene has CDR1 LNHDA and CDR2 SQIVND (reference sequence). CDR3 region: CATTGPGQGYNEQFF. The CDR3 DNA follows: TGTGCCACAACTGGGCCGGGACAGGGCTACAATGAGCAGTTCTTC.

The chain is built from TRBV19 and TRBJ2-7; D possibly corresponds to TRBD2 (6 bases). V lost 5 bases and J lost 0, with 11 bases in between. Germline loops: CDR1 LNHDA, CDR2 SQIVND (reference sequence). The CDR3 is 14 amino acids. For the CDR3, the DNA is TGTGCCAGTAGTCACCCGGGACTCTCCTACGAGCAGTACTTC. Translation gives CASSHPGLSYEQYF.

The V call is TRBV19, the J call TRBJ2-7; TRBD2 matches 10 bases. Trimming took 3 bases from V and 2 from J; bases not matched to a gene: 1. The germline V gene has CDR1 LNHDA and CDR2 SQIVND (reference sequence). The CDR3 extends over 14 amino acids. The CDR3 reads CASSITSGAYEQYF. CDR3 nucleotide sequence: TGTGCCAGTAGTATTACTAGCGGGGCCTACGAGCAGTACTTC.

The V gene is TRBV6-5, the J gene TRBJ2-7, with TRBD2 matching over 8 bases. After removal of 6 bases from V and 7 bases from J, the junction contained 5 bases not matched to a gene. The germline V gene encodes CDR1 MNHEY and CDR2 SVGAGI. The CDR3 spans 12 residues. CDR3 sequence reads: CASRHREGEQYF. The CDR3 DNA reads as TGTGCCAGCAGACACCGGGAGGGAGAGCAGTACTTC.

This chain joins TRBV5-1 and TRBJ2-7; weak D call: TRBD2 (5 bases). This CDR3 is 12 amino acids long. CDR1 and CDR2 (germline): SGHRS, YFSETQ. Trimming took 0 bases from V and 6 from J, leaving 7 bases between them. CDR3 sequence (DNA): TGCGCCAGCAGCTTGGGAGGGCTCGAGCAGTACTTC. This encodes CASSLGGLEQYF.

The chain employs TRBV6-2 or TRBV6-3 and TRBJ2-7; D call uncertain. There are 11 residues in the CDR3. V was clipped by 5 bases and J by 4 bases, with 6 bases between them. Germline assignment: CDR1 MNHEY and CDR2 SVGEGT. CDR3 protein: CASSDNYEQYF. Here the CDR3 DNA reads TGTGCCAGCAGTGACAATTACGAGCAGTACTTC.

The chain recombines TRBV2 with TRBJ1-4, with D perhaps matching TRBD1 (5 bases). Germline values: CDR1 SNHLY, CDR2 FYNNEI. Trimming stripped 10 bases from V and 8 bases from J, with 17 bases between. CDR3 length equals 13 residues. Here the CDR3 DNA reads TGTGCCATCAAGGGACTCTACCAAGAAAAACTGTTTTTT. It yields the protein CAIKGLYQEKLFF.

The CDR3 spells CASSYINQPQHF. The DNA of the CDR3 is TGTGCCAGTAGTTATATCAATCAGCCCCAGCATTTT. The chain links TRBV19 to TRBJ1-5, with D uncertain. In germline, CDR1 is LNHDA, CDR2 SQIVND (reference sequence). V was clipped by 5 bases and J by 3 bases, with 5 bases between them. This CDR3 contains 12 residues.

In nucleotides, the CDR3 is TGCGCCAGCAGCTCTTTTCCACTGCCCGCGGGAGCTAGGGGGAGGGGCAATGAGCAGTTCTTC. Amino acid sequence: CASSSFPLPAGARGRGNEQFF. The chain carries TRBV4-1 and TRBJ2-1; the D gene is possibly TRBD2 (7 bases). CDR1 MGHRA and CDR2 YSYEKL come from the germline V gene. CDR3 length equals 21 residues. The V end was cut by 5 bases, the J end by 6 bases, with 35 bases between.

This rearrangement joins TRBV5-1 to TRBJ1-5, with D unclear. This CDR3 is built from 13 residues. Germline lookup yields CDR1 SGHRS and CDR2 YFSETQ. V was trimmed by 0 bases and J by 4 bases, leaving 5 bases between them. The CDR3 is CASSLDGNQPQHF. CDR3 coding DNA: TGCGCCAGCAGCTTGGACGGGAATCAGCCCCAGCATTTT. The entire variable domain, with the rest obtained from reference TRBV5-1 and TRBJ1-5, is as follows: KAGVTQTPRYLIKTRGQQVTLSCSPISGHRSVSWYQQTPGQGLQFLFEYFSETQRNKGNFPGRFSGRQFSNSRSEMNVSTLELGDSALYLCASSLDGNQPQHFGDGTRLSIL.

This chain joins TRBV6-2 or TRBV6-3 and TRBJ2-2, with D tentatively TRBD1 (5 bases). CDR1 and CDR2 from the germline V gene are MNHEY and SVGEGT. The CDR3 spans 16 residues. Trimming took off 6 bases at V and 5 bases at J, with 19 bases between the two ends. CDR3 sequence (DNA): TGTGCCAGCAGCTCCGATGGGGCAGGCGATACCGGGGAGCTGTTTTTT. It encodes CASSSDGAGDTGELFF.

This rearrangement joins TRBV7-3 to TRBJ2-5; D gene uncertain. Germline lookup yields CDR1 SGHTA and CDR2 FQGTGA. The ends were cut back, 4 bases at V and 8 bases at J, with 14 bases in the middle. The length of the CDR3 is 13 residues. This chain's CDR3 is CASSSRHSETQYF. The DNA for the CDR3 is TGTGCCAGCAGCTCCCGACATTCGGAAACCCAGTACTTC. Full variable domain (outside the CDR3, taken from reference TRBV7-3 and TRBJ2-5): GAGVSQTPSNKVTEKGKYVELRCDPISGHTALYWYRQSLGQGPEFLIYFQGTGAADDSGLPNDRFFAVRPEGSVSTLKIQRTERGDSAVYLCASSSRHSETQYFGPGTRLLVL.

This clone was counted between two and nine times. The chain uses TRBV11-2 and TRBJ1-2; D perhaps matches TRBD1 (6 bases). CDR1 SGHAT and CDR2 FQNNGV come from the germline V gene. The CDR3 has 15 residues. Trimming left V 2 bases short and J 0 bases short, with 10 bases between. CDR3 sequence: CASSLNRATNYGYTF. The CDR3 bases are TGTGCCAGCAGCTTAAACAGGGCAACTAACTATGGCTACACCTTC. Full variable domain (remainder filled in from reference TRBV11-2 and TRBJ1-2): EAGVAQSPRYKIIEKRQSVAFWCNPISGHATLYWYQQILGQGPKLLIQFQNNGVVDDSQLPKDRFSAERLKGVDSTLKIQPAKLEDSAVYLCASSLNRATNYGYTFGSGTRLTVV.

V and J are TRBV6-1 and TRBJ1-3, with D perhaps TRBD1 (5 bases). Trimming took 2 bases from V and 4 from J, leaving 9 bases between them. This CDR3 comprises 14 residues. Germline assignment: CDR1 MNHNS and CDR2 SASEGT. The CDR3 DNA reads TGTGCCAGCAGTGAACAGGGAACGGGAAACACCATATATTTT. Residues: CASSEQGTGNTIYF.

This chain links TRBV6-5 with TRBJ1-1; 11 bases agree with TRBD1. The CDR3 length is 14 residues. Germline CDR1 MNHEY, CDR2 SVGAGI. The V gene end was trimmed by 4 bases and the J gene end by 10 bases; junction bases not matched to a gene: 8. This chain's CDR3 is CASSSRTGGSRAFF. Here the CDR3 DNA reads TGTGCCAGCAGTTCGCGGACAGGGGGCTCTCGAGCTTTCTTT.

J is TRBJ2-7 and V is TRBV15; 9 bases match TRBD1. Germline CDR1 and CDR2: LNHNV and YYDKDF (reference sequence). With V trimmed by 1 base and J by 0 bases, 7 bases remained unmatched. There are 17 residues in the CDR3. CDR3 amino acids: CATSRVLGTGSSYEQYF. The CDR3 DNA is TGTGCCACCAGCAGAGTTTTGGGGACAGGGAGCTCCTACGAGCAGTACTTC.

The chain carries TRBV10-3 and TRBJ2-3, with 9 bases fitting TRBD2. The CDR3 has 16 residues. V was clipped by 10 bases and J by 1 base; unmatched bases: 12. From germline, CDR1 is ENHRY and CDR2 SYGVKD. The CDR3 DNA follows: TGTGCCACCACCGCCTTAGCGGGAGAGGGCACAGATACGCAGTATTTT. Its protein product is CATTALAGEGTDTQYF.

The chain is built from TRBV5-1 and TRBJ2-1; 11 positions agree with TRBD2. From germline, CDR1 is SGHRS and CDR2 YFSETQ. Trimming cost V 5 bases and J 6 bases; bases outside gene matches: 7. This CDR3 has 15 amino acids. CDR3 coding DNA: TGCGCCAGCAGACTAGCGGGAGAGAGGAGCAATGAGCAGTTCTTC. This sequence encodes CASRLAGERSNEQFF.

With regard to this clone: The junction shows a germline mismatch at one end, possibly a read error. J is TRBJ1-1 and V is TRBV6-5, with 10 bases that match TRBD1. This CDR3 has 13 amino acids. Looked up from germline, CDR1 is MNHEY and CDR2 is SVGAGI. CDR3: CASTGQGEAVRSF. DNA for the CDR3: TGTGCCAGCACCGGACAGGGGGAGGCTGTACGTTCTTTT.

The chain employs TRBV5-1 and TRBJ2-5; 7 positions agree with TRBD2. The CDR3 extends over 16 amino acids. From germline, CDR1 is SGHRS and CDR2 YFSETQ. J was trimmed by 2 bases and V by 3 bases; bases with no gene match: 10. Here the CDR3 DNA reads TGCGCCAGCAGCTCGGGACTAACGATATTACAAGAGACCCAGTACTTC. Protein: CASSSGLTILQETQYF.

This clone was detected once. CDR3 in amino acids: CASSRQGDQPQHF. CDR3 DNA sequence: TGTGCCAGCAGCCGACAGGGCGATCAGCCCCAGCATTTT. This rearrangement joins TRBV12-3 or TRBV12-4 to TRBJ1-5; 7 nucleotides align to TRBD1. The CDR3 length is 13 residues. Trimming cost V 6 bases and J 5 bases; bases outside gene matches: 4.

A few counts support this clone. The chain carries TRBV2 and TRBJ2-2; 8 nucleotides line up with TRBD2. The trim removed 4 bases at V and 3 bases at J, leaving 10 bases unmatched. CDR1 is SNHLY, CDR2 FYNNEI, per germline. The CDR3 spans 17 residues. The CDR3 DNA reads as TGTGCCAGCAGTGCTGATTCCCTAGCGGGCTACACCGGGGAGCTGTTTTTT. Its translation: CASSADSLAGYTGELFF.